A single sample is the source of the 14 T cell receptor beta chains below, sequenced in a study of cytotoxic CD8 clonotypes in ibrutinib-treated CLL. The method was immunoSEQ multiplex PCR; TCRdb's version includes in-frame clones alone and lacks a portion of them. Of about 300,000 clones listed, around 76% are singletons. Specimen: PBMCs, collected at disease progression, from a patient treated with ibrutinib. The receptors originated from a human donor with chronic lymphocytic leukemia.

This clone was seen a handful of times. The V gene is TRBV19, the J gene TRBJ1-2; 10 nucleotides match TRBD1. CDR1 LNHDA and CDR2 SQIVND come from the germline V gene (reference sequence). The CDR3 runs to 13 residues. V was pared by 4 bases and J by 8 bases, with 4 bases of the junction left unmatched. The CDR3 is CASSRGQGRGYTF. The CDR3 DNA follows: TGTGCCAGTAGTAGGGGACAGGGGAGAGGCTACACCTTC.

The rearrangement uses TRBV18 and TRBJ2-1, with TRBD1 as a possible D gene (5 bases). The CDR3 has 17 amino acids. V was clipped by 0 bases and J by 0 bases, with 12 bases between them. Per the germline V gene, CDR1 is KGHSH and CDR2 is LQKENI. The CDR3 loop is CASSPPSQDVSYNEQFF. CDR3 DNA: TGTGCCAGCTCACCACCCTCACAGGACGTCTCCTACAATGAGCAGTTCTTC.

The chain is built from TRBV7-9 and TRBJ1-1; D perhaps matches TRBD1 (6 bases). The CDR3 contains 14 residues. The ends were cut back, 5 bases at V and 11 bases at J, with 21 bases in the middle. Germline lookup yields CDR1 SEHNR and CDR2 FQNEAQ (reference sequence). CDR3 in amino acids: CASSPSKHRAEAFF. The DNA for the CDR3 is TGTGCCAGCAGCCCATCGAAGCACAGGGCCGAGGCTTTCTTT.

This chain joins TRBV7-2 and TRBJ1-1, with D unclear. CDR1 and CDR2 (germline): SGHTA, FQGNSA. The CDR3 covers 12 residues. Deletions cut 1 base from V and 7 bases from J, with 7 bases between. The CDR3 spells CASSLVTHEAFF. In DNA, the CDR3 is TGTGCCAGCAGCTTAGTTACACATGAAGCTTTCTTT.

There are a few counts of this clone. The V gene is TRBV13, the J gene TRBJ2-1; D is unclear. V was pared by 1 base and J by 4 bases, with 2 bases between. Per germline, CDR1 PRHDT and CDR2 FYEKMQ (reference sequence). The CDR3 has 12 amino acids. The CDR3 sequence is CASSLEYNEQFF. For the CDR3, the DNA is TGTGCCAGCAGCTTAGAATACAATGAGCAGTTCTTC. Combining the CDR3 with reference TRBV13 and TRBJ2-1 gives the whole variable domain AAGVIQSPRHLIKEKRETATLKCYPIPRHDTVYWYQQGPGQDPQFLISFYEKMQSDKGSIPDRFSAQQFSDYHSELNMSSLELGDSALYFCASSLEYNEQFFGPGTRLTVL.

The rearrangement joins TRBV10-3 to TRBJ1-1; D is unclear. CDR1 ENHRY and CDR2 SYGVKD come from the germline V gene. The CDR3 is 13 amino acids. V was clipped by 6 bases and J by 0 bases, with 8 bases between them. For the CDR3, the DNA is TGTGCCATCAGAAAGACTGTGAACACTGAAGCTTTCTTT. Its protein is CAIRKTVNTEAFF.

This rearrangement joins TRBV6-5 to TRBJ2-7; D call uncertain. V dropped 5 bases and J dropped 6 bases, with 11 bases sitting between them. This CDR3 is built from 12 residues. Germline V CDR1 and CDR2: MNHEY, SVGAGI. The CDR3 nucleotides read TGTGCCAGCAGTACCCCTTACGGCGAGCAGTACTTC. Its protein is CASSTPYGEQYF.

This chain uses TRBV13 with TRBJ2-7, with 9 bases identical to TRBD2. The germline CDR1 and CDR2 sequences are PRHDT and FYEKMQ (reference sequence). The CDR3 spans 16 residues. The J segment lost 7 bases and the V segment lost 2 bases, leaving 12 bases of the junction unmatched. CDR3 in DNA: TGTGCCAGCAGCTTAATAGGTAGCGGGGGTGGTCTGGAGCAGTACTTC. Translation gives CASSLIGSGGGLEQYF. Together with reference TRBV13 and TRBJ2-7, the CDR3 gives the full variable domain: AAGVIQSPRHLIKEKRETATLKCYPIPRHDTVYWYQQGPGQDPQFLISFYEKMQSDKGSIPDRFSAQQFSDYHSELNMSSLELGDSALYFCASSLIGSGGGLEQYFGPGTRLTVT.

V usage is TRBV7-2 and J usage is TRBJ2-7, with D perhaps TRBD2 (6 bases). Germline loops: CDR1 SGHTA, CDR2 FQGNSA. The CDR3 contains 14 residues. V lost 2 bases to trimming and J lost 0 bases, with 8 bases between them. CDR3 region: CASSLTTSSYEQYF. In nucleotides, the CDR3 is TGTGCCAGCAGCTTAACGACTAGCTCCTACGAGCAGTACTTC.

This chain joins TRBV19 and TRBJ2-1; TRBD2 aligns across 8 bases. CDR3 length equals 14 residues. V trimming: 3 bases; J trimming: 8 bases; junction bases outside the gene matches: 6. Germline V gives CDR1 LNHDA, CDR2 SQIVND (reference sequence). The CDR3 nucleotides are TGTGCCAGTAGTATTCGACGGGGGGGCGATGAGCAGTTCTTC. It encodes CASSIRRGGDEQFF.

V gene TRBV7-9 combines with J gene TRBJ2-3; the D is unclear. V lost 5 bases and J lost 5, with 11 bases in between. This CDR3 spans 13 amino acids. From germline, CDR1 is SEHNR and CDR2 FQNEAQ (reference sequence). In DNA, the CDR3 is TGTGCCAGCAGCCTCCAGTGGGGAGATACGCAGTATTTT. Residues: CASSLQWGDTQYF.

The rearrangement uses TRBV9 and TRBJ2-2; the D call may be TRBD1 or TRBD2 (6 bases each). Germline V gene data show CDR1 as SGDLS and CDR2 as YYNGEE. Trimming left V 9 bases short and J 0 bases short, with 12 bases between. This CDR3 contains 14 residues. The CDR3 here is CATAGGANTGELFF. The CDR3 DNA is TGTGCCACCGCCGGGGGCGCGAACACCGGGGAGCTGTTTTTT.

In this sample, this clone turned up once. This CDR3 is CASSQELNLGRYEQYF. The CDR3 DNA is TGCGCCAGCAGCCAAGAACTCAACTTGGGACGGTACGAGCAGTACTTC. This chain connects TRBV4-3 to TRBJ2-7; D tentatively reads TRBD1 or TRBD2 (5 bases each). With 0 bases removed from V and 4 bases from J, the gap between germline ends came to 16 bases. Germline V gives CDR1 LGHNA, CDR2 YSLEER. The CDR3 length is 16 residues.

The gene calls are TRBV7-9 and TRBJ1-2; 9 nucleotides line up with TRBD1. CDR1 and CDR2 from the germline V gene are SEHNR and FQNEAQ (reference sequence). The junction had 10 bases not matched to a gene; V was cut back by 4 bases and J by 7 bases. The CDR3 totals 15 residues. CDR3 residues: CASSSPGQGVSGYTF. The CDR3 DNA follows: TGTGCCAGCAGCTCACCGGGACAGGGAGTAAGTGGCTACACCTTC. Filled out from reference TRBV7-9 and TRBJ1-2, the complete variable domain reads DTGVSQNPRHKITKRGQNVTFRCDPISEHNRLYWYRQTLGQGPEFLTYFQNEAQLEKSRLLSDRFSAERPKGSFSTLEIQRTEQGDSAMYLCASSSPGQGVSGYTFGSGTRLTVV.